Each of the 18 T cell receptor beta chains below was sequenced from the same sample in a study of cytomegalovirus exposure and HLA in healthy donors. Profiled with immunoSEQ multiplex PCR; TCRdb holds only in-frame clones, not every one. The repertoire holds about 130,000 clones, roughly 89% seen once, with roughly 1.2% in the top ten. Sequences were obtained from PBMCs. The receptors here all came from a young woman in good health and CMV-seronegative.

The genes are TRBV18 and TRBJ1-1; 9 bases fit TRBD1. The V gene end was trimmed by 4 bases and the J gene end by 3 bases; junction bases not matched to a gene: 9. Per germline, CDR1 KGHSH and CDR2 LQKENI. The CDR3 totals 16 residues. This CDR3 is CASSRGLGQGYTEAFF. In DNA form, the CDR3 reads TGTGCCAGCTCACGGGGGTTGGGACAGGGTTACACTGAAGCTTTCTTT.

This clone was recorded only once. J is TRBJ2-1 and V is TRBV5-1; 10 bases fit TRBD2. The CDR3 is 17 amino acids. V was clipped by 2 bases and J by 4 bases; unmatched bases: 9. CDR1 is SGHRS, CDR2 YFSETQ, per germline. Here the CDR3 DNA reads TGCGCCAGCAGCTTTATAAGCGGGGGGGCCTGGTACAATGAGCAGTTCTTC. The encoded protein is CASSFISGGAWYNEQFF.

The V call is TRBV4-1, the J call TRBJ1-1, with 7 bases identical to TRBD1. The CDR3 has 14 residues. Germline V gene sequence: CDR1 MGHRA, CDR2 YSYEKL. The ends lost 3 bases at V and 4 bases at J; junction bases unmatched: 5. The CDR3 coding sequence is TGCGCCAGCAGCCAGTGGGACAGCAGCACTGAAGCTTTCTTT. This codes for CASSQWDSSTEAFF.

This clone was seen a single time. The chain has TRBV29-1 and TRBJ1-1, with unresolved D. CDR1 is SQVTM, CDR2 ANQGSEA, per germline. The CDR3 covers 9 residues. With 3 bases removed from V and 8 bases from J, the gap between germline ends came to 4 bases. Here the CDR3 reads CSVDVEAFF. The CDR3 coding sequence is TGCAGCGTTGACGTGGAAGCTTTCTTT.

The rearrangement links TRBV18 to TRBJ1-6; the D gene is possibly TRBD1 (6 bases). Trimming removed 1 base from V and 0 bases from J, with 7 bases in between. The CDR3 contains 16 residues. The germline V gene encodes CDR1 KGHSH and CDR2 LQKENI. In DNA, the CDR3 is TGTGCCAGCTCACCACAACAGGGCTCCTATAATTCACCCCTCCACTTT. Residues: CASSPQQGSYNSPLHF.

The genes are TRBV13 and TRBJ2-1; maybe TRBD2 (6 bases). V shed 4 bases and J shed 5 bases, with 18 bases lying between them. The CDR3 extends over 16 amino acids. CDR1 and CDR2 from the germline V gene are PRHDT and FYEKMQ (reference sequence). CDR3 in amino acids: CASSWVGGRYDNEQFF. CDR3 nucleotide sequence: TGTGCCAGCAGCTGGGTCGGGGGACGCTATGACAATGAGCAGTTCTTC.

This clone has a single count. The chain couples TRBV11-3 to TRBJ1-1; D gene ambiguous. CDR3 length: 13 residues. V was clipped by 5 bases and J by 4 bases, with 11 bases between them. Germline V CDR1 and CDR2: SGHNT, YENEEA. The DNA for the CDR3 is TGTGCCAGCAGCCCCGGGATATCCACTGAAGCTTTCTTT. This translates into CASSPGISTEAFF.

This sequence joins TRBV19 and TRBJ1-2; D is possibly TRBD1 (5 bases). V lost 7 bases to trimming and J lost 4 bases, with 16 bases between them. This CDR3 region has 14 residues. Germline CDR1 reads LNHDA; CDR2 reads SQIVND (reference sequence). The CDR3 sequence is CASNRQGVFYGYTF. The CDR3 region has the DNA TGTGCCAGTAATAGGCAGGGCGTCTTCTATGGCTACACCTTC.

The chain uses TRBV6-1 and TRBJ2-5; maybe TRBD2 (5 bases). The CDR3 covers 14 residues. V lost 3 bases, J lost 5 bases, and 13 bases lay in between. The germline CDR1 and CDR2 sequences are MNHNS and SASEGT. The CDR3: CASSEVGKGETQYF. CDR3 bases: TGTGCCAGCAGTGAGGTCGGGAAAGGGGAGACCCAGTACTTC.

The V gene is TRBV25-1, the J gene TRBJ1-1, with 7 bases aligning to TRBD1. Trimming cost V 6 bases and J 5 bases; bases outside gene matches: 18. The length of the CDR3 is 17 residues. The germline V gene has CDR1 MGHDK and CDR2 SYGVNS. This CDR3 is CASRGTVGNPSVTEAFF. CDR3 in DNA: TGTGCCAGCAGAGGGACAGTAGGGAACCCGTCGGTTACTGAAGCTTTCTTT. Combining the CDR3 with reference TRBV25-1 and TRBJ1-1 gives the whole variable domain EADIYQTPRYLVIGTGKKITLECSQTMGHDKMYWYQQDPGMELHLIHYSYGVNSTEKGDLSSESTVSRIRTEHFPLTLESARPSHTSQYLCASRGTVGNPSVTEAFFGQGTRLTVV.

Relative to its sample, this clone is medium-sized. The gene calls are TRBV5-6 and TRBJ1-6; 7 bases are shared with TRBD1. The germline V gene encodes CDR1 SGHDT and CDR2 YYEEEE. Trimming cost V 2 bases and J 9 bases; bases outside gene matches: 5. There are 14 residues in the CDR3. As DNA, the CDR3 is TGTGCCAGCAGCTTTCCGACAGGGCCTTCACCCCTCCACTTT. Protein: CASSFPTGPSPLHF.

The chain combines TRBV4-1 with TRBJ1-1; TRBD1 might be the D (5 bases). The CDR3 runs to 13 residues. The germline V and J ends were trimmed by 5 bases and 7 bases, with 14 bases remaining between them. CDR1 MGHRA and CDR2 YSYEKL come from the germline V gene. The CDR3 loop reads CASSERGIGEAFF. Here the CDR3 DNA reads TGCGCCAGCAGCGAACGGGGGATCGGTGAAGCTTTCTTT.

A remark on this clone: The sample holds other DNA sequences that translate to the same CDR3. The chain joins TRBV15 to TRBJ1-2; 7 bases fit TRBD1. Looked up from germline, CDR1 is LNHNV and CDR2 is YYDKDF (reference sequence). V dropped 3 bases and J dropped 7; count of bases not matched to a gene: 11. CDR3 size: 15 residues. This CDR3 reads CATSSWDSLEAGYTF. CDR3 nucleotide sequence: TGTGCCACCAGCAGCTGGGACAGCCTAGAAGCTGGCTACACCTTC.

The chain uses TRBV2 and TRBJ2-2, with 7 bases fitting TRBD2. After removal of 11 bases from V and 1 base from J, the junction contained 1 base not matched to a gene. Looked up from germline, CDR1 is SNHLY and CDR2 is FYNNEI. CDR3 size: 12 residues. CDR3 sequence: CAGGGNTGELFF. The DNA of the CDR3 is TGTGCCGGCGGGGGGAACACCGGGGAGCTGTTTTTT.

V usage is TRBV18 and J usage is TRBJ1-6; TRBD1 aligns across 12 bases. With 4 bases clipped from V and 9 bases from J, the junction kept 10 bases outside the gene matches. Germline V gene sequence: CDR1 KGHSH, CDR2 LQKENI. This CDR3 contains 17 residues. DNA for the CDR3: TGTGCCAGCTCACACTCAGTCCCGGGACAGGGGGCTTCACCCCTCCACTTT. Translation: CASSHSVPGQGASPLHF.

The chain has TRBV11-3 and TRBJ1-1; D is unresolved. CDR3 length: 13 residues. V lost 2 bases to trimming and J lost 2 bases, with 6 bases between them. The germline gives CDR1 SGHNT, CDR2 YENEEA. The CDR3 nucleotides read TGTGCCAGCAGCTTATTCTTCAACACTGAAGCTTTCTTT. Translation gives CASSLFFNTEAFF. The whole variable domain, filled in from reference TRBV11-3 and TRBJ1-1, reads EAGVVQSPRYKIIEKKQPVAFWCNPISGHNTLYWYLQNLGQGPELLIRYENEEAVDDSQLPKDRFSAERLKGVDSTLKIQPAELGDSAVYLCASSLFFNTEAFFGQGTRLTVV.

The J gene is TRBJ1-1, the V gene TRBV10-2; tentatively, D is TRBD1 (6 bases). The CDR3 spans 14 residues. Germline V CDR1 and CDR2: WSHSY, SAAADI. V was shortened by 5 bases and J by 5 bases, with 15 bases between the two germline ends. Here the CDR3 reads CASSKRGEGTEAFF. The CDR3 coding sequence is TGCGCCAGCAGTAAAAGGGGGGAGGGTACTGAAGCTTTCTTT.

This sequence joins TRBV7-6 and TRBJ1-2, with a possible D match to TRBD1 (5 bases). The CDR3 loop spans 15 amino acids. The V gene's germline CDR1 is SGHVS and CDR2 FNYEAQ. With 5 bases removed from V and 7 bases from J, the gap between germline ends came to 20 bases. CDR3 nucleotide sequence: TGTGCCAGCAGCCTGGGGGGGTCTGGCTTTGGTGGCTACACCTTC. Translated, it gives CASSLGGSGFGGYTF.